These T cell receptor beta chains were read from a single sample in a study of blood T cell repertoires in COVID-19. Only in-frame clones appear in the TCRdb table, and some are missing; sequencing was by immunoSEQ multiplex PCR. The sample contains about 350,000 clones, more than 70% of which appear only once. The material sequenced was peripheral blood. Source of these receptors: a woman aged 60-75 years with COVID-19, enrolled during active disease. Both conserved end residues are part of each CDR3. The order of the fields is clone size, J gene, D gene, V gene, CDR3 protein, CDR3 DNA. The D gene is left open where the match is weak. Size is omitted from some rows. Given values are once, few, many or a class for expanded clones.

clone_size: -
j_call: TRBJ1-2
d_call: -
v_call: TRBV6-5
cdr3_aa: CASSRRQEDYGYTF
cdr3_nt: TGTGCCAGCAGTCGCCGACAGGAAGACTATGGCTACACCTTC

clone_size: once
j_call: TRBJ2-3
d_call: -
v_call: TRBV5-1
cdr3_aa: CASSLTGLSTDTQYF
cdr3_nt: TGCGCCAGCAGCTTGACGGGACTCAGCACAGATACGCAGTATTTT

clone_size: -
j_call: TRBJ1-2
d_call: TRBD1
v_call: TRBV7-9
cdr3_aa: CASTGQHSNYGYTF
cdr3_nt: TGTGCCAGCACGGGACAGCACTCTAACTATGGCTACACCTTC

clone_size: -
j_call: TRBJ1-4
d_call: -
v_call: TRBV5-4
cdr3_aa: CASSTAGVGEKLFF
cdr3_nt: TGTGCCAGCAGCACCGCAGGGGTGGGTGAAAAACTGTTTTTT

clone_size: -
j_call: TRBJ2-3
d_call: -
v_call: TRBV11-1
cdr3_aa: CASSFLGGLADTQYF
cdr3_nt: TGTGCCAGCAGCTTCCTCGGGGGGCTGGCAGATACGCAGTATTTT

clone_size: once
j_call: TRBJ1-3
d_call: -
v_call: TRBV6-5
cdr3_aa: CASSLGGGGNTIYF
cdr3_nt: TGTGCCAGCAGTTTGGGGGGTGGTGGAAACACCATATATTTT

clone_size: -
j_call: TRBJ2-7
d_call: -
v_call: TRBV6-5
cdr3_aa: CASEPQGSSYEQYF
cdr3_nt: TGTGCCAGTGAGCCTCAGGGGAGCTCCTACGAGCAGTACTTC

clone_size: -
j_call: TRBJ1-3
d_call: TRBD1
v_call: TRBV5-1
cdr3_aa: CASSRGTGDISGNTIYF
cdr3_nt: TGCGCCAGCAGCCGGGGGACAGGGGATATCTCTGGAAACACCATATATTTT

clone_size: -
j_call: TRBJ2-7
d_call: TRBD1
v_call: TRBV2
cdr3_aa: CATLLDRGPYEQYF
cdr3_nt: TGTGCCACCCTGCTGGACAGGGGGCCCTACGAGCAGTACTTC

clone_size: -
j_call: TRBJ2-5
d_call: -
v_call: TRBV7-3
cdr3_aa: CASSLGGSGETQYF
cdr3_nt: TGTGCCAGCAGCTTGGGAGGATCAGGAGAGACCCAGTACTTC

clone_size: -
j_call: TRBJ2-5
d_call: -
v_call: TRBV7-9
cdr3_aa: CASSLVSGQETQYF
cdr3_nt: TGTGCCAGCAGCTTAGTGTCAGGTCAAGAGACCCAGTACTTC

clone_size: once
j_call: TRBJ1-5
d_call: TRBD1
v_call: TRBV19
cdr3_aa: CATCRDRGAGQPQHF
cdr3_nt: TGTGCCACCTGCCGGGACAGGGGTGCAGGTCAGCCCCAGCATTTT

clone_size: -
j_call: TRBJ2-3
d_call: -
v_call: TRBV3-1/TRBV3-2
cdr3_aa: CASNLVGAPVYF
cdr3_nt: TGTGCCAGCAACCTGGTGGGGGCCCCTGTGTATTTT

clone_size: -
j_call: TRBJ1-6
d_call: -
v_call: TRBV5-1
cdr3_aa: CASSLESSYNSPLHF
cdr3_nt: TGCGCCAGCAGCTTGGAGAGCTCCTATAATTCACCCCTCCACTTT

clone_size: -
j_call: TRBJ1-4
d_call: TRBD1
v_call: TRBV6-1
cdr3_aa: CASSESTGTGNEKLFF
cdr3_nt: TGTGCCAGCAGTGAAAGTACCGGGACAGGGAATGAAAAACTGTTTTTT

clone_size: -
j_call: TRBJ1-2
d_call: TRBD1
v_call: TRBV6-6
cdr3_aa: CASSPGTGREGYTF
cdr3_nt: TGTGCCAGCAGTCCCGGGACAGGGAGGGAAGGCTACACCTTC

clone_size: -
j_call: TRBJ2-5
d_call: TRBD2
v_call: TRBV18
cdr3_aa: CASSLSGGAVETQYF
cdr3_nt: TGTGCCAGCTCCCTCAGCGGGGGGGCCGTGGAGACCCAGTACTTC

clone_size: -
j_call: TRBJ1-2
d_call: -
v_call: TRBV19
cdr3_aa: CASSIAGQTVSNYGYTF
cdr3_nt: TGTGCCAGTAGTATAGCCGGACAGACTGTGAGTAACTATGGCTACACCTTC

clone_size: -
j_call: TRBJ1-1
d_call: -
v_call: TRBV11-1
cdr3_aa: CASRFAGSTEAFF
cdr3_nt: TGTGCCAGCAGGTTTGCGGGGTCCACTGAAGCTTTCTTT

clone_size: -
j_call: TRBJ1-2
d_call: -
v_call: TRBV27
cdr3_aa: CASRRTAYYGYTF
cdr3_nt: TGTGCCAGCAGAAGGACAGCGTACTATGGCTACACCTTC

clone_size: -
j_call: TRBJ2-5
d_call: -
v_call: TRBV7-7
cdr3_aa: CASSLAAGHEQETQYF
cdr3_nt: TGTGCCAGCAGCTTAGCGGCGGGCCATGAGCAAGAGACCCAGTACTTC

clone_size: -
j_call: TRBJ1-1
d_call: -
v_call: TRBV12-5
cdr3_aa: CASGFGGAAEAFF
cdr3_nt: TGTGCTAGTGGTTTCGGGGGGGCAGCTGAAGCTTTCTTT

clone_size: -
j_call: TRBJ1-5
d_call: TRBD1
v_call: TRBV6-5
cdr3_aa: CASSSTRGRNQPQHF
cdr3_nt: TGTGCCAGCAGTTCAACAAGGGGGCGCAATCAGCCCCAGCATTTT

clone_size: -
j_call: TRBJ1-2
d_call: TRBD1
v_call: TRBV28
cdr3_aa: CASSTHRGDGYTF
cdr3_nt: TGTGCCAGCAGTACTCACAGGGGAGATGGCTACACCTTC

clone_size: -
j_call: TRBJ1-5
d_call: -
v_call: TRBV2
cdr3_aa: CASSSSGQGAQPQHF
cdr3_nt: TGTGCCAGCAGCTCCTCCGGGCAGGGCGCACAGCCCCAGCATTTT

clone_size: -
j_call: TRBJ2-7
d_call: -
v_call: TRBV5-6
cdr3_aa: CASSDLQLRSYEQYF
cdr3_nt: TGTGCCAGCAGCGACCTACAGCTGAGATCCTACGAGCAGTACTTC